This is a list of T cell receptor beta chains from one sample in a study of cytomegalovirus exposure and HLA in healthy donors. The method was immunoSEQ multiplex PCR; TCRdb's version includes in-frame clones alone and lacks a portion of them. The sample includes roughly 100,000 clones, around 70% of them seen just once. Sequencing was performed on PBMCs. The receptors come from a man between 25 and 39 years old in good health and CMV-seronegative. Each CDR3 is given with its conserved first and last residue. D genes are given only for firm matches.

d_gene	len	v_gene	j_gene	CDR3nt	CDR3aa
NA	14	TRBV6-5	TRBJ1-1	TGTGCCAGCAGTTTCAGGGGTCAGAACACTGAAGCTTTCTTT	CASSFRGQNTEAFF
TRBD1	16	TRBV28	TRBJ2-1	TGTGCCAGCAGTTTATCCGGGACAGGGCTACGGGGTGAGCAGTTCTTC	CASSLSGTGLRGEQFF
NA	13	TRBV6-5	TRBJ2-1	TGTGCCAGCAGTCCGCAGGTGGGGAGTGAGCAGTTCTTC	CASSPQVGSEQFF
TRBD1	13	TRBV30	TRBJ1-1	TGTGCCTGGAGTCTAGACAGGGGGGCTGAAGCTTTCTTT	CAWSLDRGAEAFF
TRBD1	14	TRBV6-5	TRBJ2-7	TGTGCCAGCAGCTGGGGACAGAGCTCCTACGAGCAGTACTTC	CASSWGQSSYEQYF
TRBD1	16	TRBV27	TRBJ2-2	TGTGCCAGCAGTTTACCCGGACAGGGCGACACCGGGGAGCTGTTTTTT	CASSLPGQGDTGELFF
NA	16	TRBV28	TRBJ1-3	TGTGCCAGCAGTCTCGGGGTCATGAGCTCTGGAAACACCATATATTTT	CASSLGVMSSGNTIYF
NA	11	TRBV6-1	TRBJ1-2	TGTGCCAGCAGTGAAGCGAGGGGCTACACCTTC	CASSEARGYTF
NA	14	TRBV28	TRBJ1-1	TGTGCCAGCAGAGAGGGAATCATGAACACTGAAGCTTTCTTT	CASREGIMNTEAFF
NA	17	TRBV5-4	TRBJ1-2	TGTGCCAGCAGGCACGCCGGAGGGGAGCCCTTTAACTATGGCTACACCTTC	CASRHAGGEPFNYGYTF
NA	14	TRBV7-8	TRBJ2-7	TGTGCCAGCAGCTTAGGGGAGTTATCCTACGAGCAGTACTTC	CASSLGELSYEQYF
TRBD1	16	TRBV28	TRBJ2-7	TGTGCCAGCACCTCACCCTTGGGGACAGCAAGGCACGAGCAGTACTTC	CASTSPLGTARHEQYF
NA	15	TRBV7-8	TRBJ2-7	TGTGCCAGCAGCTTATTGACAGCTTTCTCCTACGAGCAGTACTTC	CASSLLTAFSYEQYF
NA	15	TRBV7-2	TRBJ2-2	TGTGCCAGCAGTGGCACTCGGGGGAACACCGGGGAGCTGTTTTTT	CASSGTRGNTGELFF
NA	14	TRBV7-9	TRBJ1-2	TGTGCCAGCAGCTTAGGGGAAACTAGCGGTGGCTACACCTTC	CASSLGETSGGYTF